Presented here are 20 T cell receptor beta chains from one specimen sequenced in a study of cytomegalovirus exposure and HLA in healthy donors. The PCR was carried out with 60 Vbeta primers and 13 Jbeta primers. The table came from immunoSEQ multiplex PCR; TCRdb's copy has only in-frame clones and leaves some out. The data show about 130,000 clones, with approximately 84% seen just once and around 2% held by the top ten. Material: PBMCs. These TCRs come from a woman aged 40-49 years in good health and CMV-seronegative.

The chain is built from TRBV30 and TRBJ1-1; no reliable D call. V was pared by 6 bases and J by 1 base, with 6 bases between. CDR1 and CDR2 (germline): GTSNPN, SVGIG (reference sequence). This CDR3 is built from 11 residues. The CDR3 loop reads CACRRNTEAFF. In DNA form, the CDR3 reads TGTGCCTGTCGCAGGAACACTGAAGCTTTCTTT. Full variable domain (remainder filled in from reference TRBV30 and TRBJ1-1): SQTIHQWPATLVQPVGSPLSLECTVEGTSNPNLYWYRQAAGRGLQLLFYSVGIGQISSEVPQNLSASRPQDRQFILSSKKLLLSDSGFYLCACRRNTEAFFGQGTRLTVV.

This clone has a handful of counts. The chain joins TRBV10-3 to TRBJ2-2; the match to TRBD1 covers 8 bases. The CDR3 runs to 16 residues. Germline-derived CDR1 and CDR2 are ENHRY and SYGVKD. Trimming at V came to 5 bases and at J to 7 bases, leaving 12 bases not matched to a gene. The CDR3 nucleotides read TGTGCCATCAGTCCCTCCGGGACAGGAGGGGTCGGGGAGCTGTTTTTT. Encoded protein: CAISPSGTGGVGELFF.

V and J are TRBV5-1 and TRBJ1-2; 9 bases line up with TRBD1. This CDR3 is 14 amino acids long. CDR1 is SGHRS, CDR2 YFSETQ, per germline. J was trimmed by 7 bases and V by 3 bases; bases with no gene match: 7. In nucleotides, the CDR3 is TGCGCCAGCAGCTCCGGACAGGGGTGGTCTGGCTACACCTTC. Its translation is CASSSGQGWSGYTF.

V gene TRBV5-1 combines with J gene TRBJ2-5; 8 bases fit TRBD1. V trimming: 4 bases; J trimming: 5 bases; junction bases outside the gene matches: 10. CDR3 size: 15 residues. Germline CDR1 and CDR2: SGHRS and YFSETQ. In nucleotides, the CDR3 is TGCGCCAGCAGCCCCGGACAGGGATGGGGGGAGACCCAGTACTTC. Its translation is CASSPGQGWGETQYF.

The DNA for the CDR3 is TGTGCCAGCAGCCCCCTAGCGGAAACCTACGAGCAGTACTTC. This codes for CASSPLAETYEQYF. V and J are TRBV9 and TRBJ2-7, with TRBD2 matching over 7 bases. Per germline, CDR1 SGDLS and CDR2 YYNGEE. Losses at the gene ends were 4 bases for V and 2 bases for J; bases not matched to a gene: 6. The CDR3 loop spans 14 amino acids.

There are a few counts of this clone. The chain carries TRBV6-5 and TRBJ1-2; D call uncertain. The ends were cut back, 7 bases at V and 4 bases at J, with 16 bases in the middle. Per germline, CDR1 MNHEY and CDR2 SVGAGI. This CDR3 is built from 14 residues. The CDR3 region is CASTPVSGGYGYTF. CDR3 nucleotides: TGTGCCAGCACCCCGGTCTCGGGAGGCTATGGCTACACCTTC.

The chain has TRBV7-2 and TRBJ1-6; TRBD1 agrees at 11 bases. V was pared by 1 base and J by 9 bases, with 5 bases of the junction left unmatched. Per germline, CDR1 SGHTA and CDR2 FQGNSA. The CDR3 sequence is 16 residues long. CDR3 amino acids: CASSLDGTGGFSPLHF. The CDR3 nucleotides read TGTGCCAGCAGCTTAGACGGGACAGGGGGGTTTTCACCCCTCCACTTT.

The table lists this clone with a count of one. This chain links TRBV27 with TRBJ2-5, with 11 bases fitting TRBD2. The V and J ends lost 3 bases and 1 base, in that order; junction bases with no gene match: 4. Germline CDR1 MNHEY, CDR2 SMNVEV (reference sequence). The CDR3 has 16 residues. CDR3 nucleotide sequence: TGTGCCAGCAGTTTGATAGCGGGGGGGTTCCAAGAGACCCAGTACTTC. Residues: CASSLIAGGFQETQYF.

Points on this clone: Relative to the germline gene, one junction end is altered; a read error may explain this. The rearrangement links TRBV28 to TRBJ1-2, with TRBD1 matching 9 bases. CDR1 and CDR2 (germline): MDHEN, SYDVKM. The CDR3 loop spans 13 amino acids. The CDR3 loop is CASSVQGAKGYTF. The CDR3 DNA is TGTGCCAGCAGCGTACAGGGGGCAAAGGGCTACACCTTT.

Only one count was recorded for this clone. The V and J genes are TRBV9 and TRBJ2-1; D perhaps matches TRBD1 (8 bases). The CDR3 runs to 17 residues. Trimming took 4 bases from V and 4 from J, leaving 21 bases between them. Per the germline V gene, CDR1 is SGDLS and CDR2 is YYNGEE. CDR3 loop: CASSPRGGQGAYNEQFF. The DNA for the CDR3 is TGTGCCAGCAGCCCCAGGGGAGGGCAGGGGGCTTACAATGAGCAGTTCTTC.

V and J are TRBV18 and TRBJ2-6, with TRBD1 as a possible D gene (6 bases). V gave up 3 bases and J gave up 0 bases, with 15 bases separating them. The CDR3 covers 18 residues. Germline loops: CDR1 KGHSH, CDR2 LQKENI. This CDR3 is CASSPADRPPSGANVLTF. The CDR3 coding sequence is TGTGCCAGCTCACCGGCTGACAGGCCACCCTCTGGGGCCAACGTCCTGACTTTC.

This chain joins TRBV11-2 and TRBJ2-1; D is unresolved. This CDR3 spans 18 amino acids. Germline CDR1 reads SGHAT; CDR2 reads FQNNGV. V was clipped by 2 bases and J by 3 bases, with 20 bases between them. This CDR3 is CASSLPLVLGGYYNEQFF. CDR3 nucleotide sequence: TGTGCCAGCAGCTTACCCCTTGTGCTCGGCGGTTACTACAATGAGCAGTTCTTC. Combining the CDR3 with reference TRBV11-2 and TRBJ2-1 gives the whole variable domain EAGVAQSPRYKIIEKRQSVAFWCNPISGHATLYWYQQILGQGPKLLIQFQNNGVVDDSQLPKDRFSAERLKGVDSTLKIQPAKLEDSAVYLCASSLPLVLGGYYNEQFFGPGTRLTVL.

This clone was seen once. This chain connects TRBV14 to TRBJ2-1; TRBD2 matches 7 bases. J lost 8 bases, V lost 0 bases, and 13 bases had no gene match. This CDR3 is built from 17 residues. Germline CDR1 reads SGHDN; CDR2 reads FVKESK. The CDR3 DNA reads TGTGCCAGCAGCCAAGATACCTCCGGACTAGGTAATCATGAGCAGTTCTTC. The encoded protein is CASSQDTSGLGNHEQFF.

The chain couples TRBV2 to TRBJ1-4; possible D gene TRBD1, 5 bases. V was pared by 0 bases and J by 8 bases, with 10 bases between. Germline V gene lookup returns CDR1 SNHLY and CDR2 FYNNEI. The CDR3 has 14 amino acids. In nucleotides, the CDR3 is TGTGCCAGCAGTGAAGCACACGGGGGGGAAAAACTGTTTTTT. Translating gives CASSEAHGGEKLFF. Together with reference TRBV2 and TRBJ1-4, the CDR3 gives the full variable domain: EPEVTQTPSHQVTQMGQEVILRCVPISNHLYFYWYRQILGQKVEFLVSFYNNEISEKSEIFDDQFSVERPDGSNFTLKIRSTKLEDSAMYFCASSEAHGGEKLFFGSGTQLSVL.

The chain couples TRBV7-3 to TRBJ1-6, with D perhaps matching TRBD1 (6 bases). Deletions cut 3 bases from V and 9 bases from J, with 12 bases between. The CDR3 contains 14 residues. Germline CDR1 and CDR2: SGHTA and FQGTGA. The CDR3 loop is CASSFGGAGSPLHF. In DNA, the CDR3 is TGTGCCAGCAGCTTTGGGGGGGCGGGTTCACCCCTCCACTTT. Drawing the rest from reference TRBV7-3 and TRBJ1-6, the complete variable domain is GAGVSQTPSNKVTEKGKYVELRCDPISGHTALYWYRQSLGQGPEFLIYFQGTGAADDSGLPNDRFFAVRPEGSVSTLKIQRTERGDSAVYLCASSFGGAGSPLHFGNGTRLTVT.

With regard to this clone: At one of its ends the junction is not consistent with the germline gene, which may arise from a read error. Here the CDR3 DNA reads TGTGCCAGCAGCCTAGACTCGGGGGGGAGGGGGCAGTACTTC. Residues: CASSLDSGGRGQYF. This chain uses TRBV11-2 with TRBJ2-7; 8 positions agree with TRBD2. The CDR3 totals 14 residues. The V gene's germline CDR1 is SGHAT and CDR2 FQNNGV.

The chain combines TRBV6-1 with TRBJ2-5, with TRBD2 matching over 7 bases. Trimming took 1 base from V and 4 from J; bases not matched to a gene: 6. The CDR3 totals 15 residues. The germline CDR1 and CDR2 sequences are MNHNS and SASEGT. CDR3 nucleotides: TGTGCCAGCAGTGAAGGCGGGAGATTCGGAGAGACCCAGTACTTC. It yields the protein CASSEGGRFGETQYF.

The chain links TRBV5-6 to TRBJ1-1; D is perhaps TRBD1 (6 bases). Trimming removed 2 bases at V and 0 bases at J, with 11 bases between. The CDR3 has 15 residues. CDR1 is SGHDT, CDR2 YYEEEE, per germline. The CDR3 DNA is TGTGCCAGCAGCTTTGTTGACAGGTTGAACACTGAAGCTTTCTTT. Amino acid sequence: CASSFVDRLNTEAFF. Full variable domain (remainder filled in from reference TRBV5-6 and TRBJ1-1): DAGVTQSPTHLIKTRGQQVTLRCSPKSGHDTVSWYQQALGQGPQFIFQYYEEEERQRGNFPDRFSGHQFPNYSSELNVNALLLGDSALYLCASSFVDRLNTEAFFGQGTRLTVV.

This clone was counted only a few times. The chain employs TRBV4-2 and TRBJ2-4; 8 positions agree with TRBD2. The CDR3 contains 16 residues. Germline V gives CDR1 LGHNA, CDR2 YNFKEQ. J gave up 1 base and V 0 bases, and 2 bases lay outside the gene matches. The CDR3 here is CASSQERGAAKNIQYF. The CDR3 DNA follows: TGTGCCAGCAGCCAAGAGCGGGGGGCGGCCAAAAACATTCAGTACTTC.

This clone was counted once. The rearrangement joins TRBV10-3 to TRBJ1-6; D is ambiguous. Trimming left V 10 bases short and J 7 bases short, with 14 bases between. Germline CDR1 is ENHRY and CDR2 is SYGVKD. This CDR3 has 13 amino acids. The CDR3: CATRAGINSPLHF. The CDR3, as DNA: TGTGCCACGCGTGCGGGGATCAATTCACCCCTCCACTTT.